The next 18 T cell receptor beta chains were all read from a single sample in a study of cytomegalovirus exposure and HLA in healthy donors. In the PCR, 60 Vbeta and 13 Jbeta primers were used. Assay: immunoSEQ multiplex PCR; the TCRdb copy retains only in-frame clones and omits some. The data hold just under 80,000 clones, with 75% to 80% observed a single time. The material sequenced was PBMCs. The receptors here all came from a man in his forties in good health and CMV-seronegative.

The chain couples TRBV28 to TRBJ2-7; tentatively, D is TRBD2 (5 bases). In germline, CDR1 is MDHEN, CDR2 SYDVKM. Trimming cost V 3 bases and J 4 bases, with 16 bases left between them. The CDR3 has 15 residues. The CDR3 DNA sequence: TGTGCCAGCAGTTTTCAGGCGGCTACGGGGTACGAGCAGTACTTC. Its translation: CASSFQAATGYEQYF.

This rearrangement joins TRBV23-1 to TRBJ1-2; D is uncertain. TRBV23-1 counts as an open reading frame of uncertain function. The CDR3 is 10 residues long. Trimming removed 2 bases from V and 8 bases from J, with 3 bases in between. The CDR3 nucleotides read TGCGCCAGCAGTCAACGGGGCTACACCTTC. Amino acids: CASSQRGYTF.

The CDR3 region has the DNA TGTGCCAGCAGCCTTAGGACAGGAGGAGGCTACACCTTC. This codes for CASSLRTGGGYTF. The chain couples TRBV14 to TRBJ1-2, with 7 bases aligning to TRBD1. J lost 8 bases, V lost 4 bases, and 7 bases had no gene match. The CDR3 is 13 residues long. Germline values: CDR1 SGHDN, CDR2 FVKESK.

The chain combines TRBV5-1 with TRBJ1-1, with D tentatively TRBD1 (5 bases). CDR1 is SGHRS, CDR2 YFSETQ, per germline. The V end was cut by 2 bases, the J end by 1 base, with 9 bases between. The CDR3 loop spans 14 amino acids. This CDR3 is CASSFKGQNTEAFF. CDR3 DNA sequence: TGCGCCAGCAGCTTTAAAGGACAGAACACTGAAGCTTTCTTT.

This sequence joins TRBV9 and TRBJ2-1, with 12 bases matching TRBD2. Looked up from germline, CDR1 is SGDLS and CDR2 is YYNGEE. CDR3 length equals 16 residues. After removal of 4 bases from V and 8 bases from J, the junction contained 10 bases not matched to a gene. The CDR3: CASSTTLAGGIYEQFF. DNA for the CDR3: TGTGCCAGCAGCACAACACTAGCGGGAGGAATCTATGAGCAGTTCTTC.

The chain couples TRBV7-9 to TRBJ2-2; 7 nucleotides align to TRBD2. CDR3 length equals 17 residues. CDR1 is SEHNR, CDR2 FQNEAQ, per germline (reference sequence). The J segment lost 0 bases and the V segment lost 3 bases, leaving 7 bases of the junction unmatched. The CDR3 bases are TGTGCCAGCAGCTTTATTACTAGCGCCTCGAACACCGGGGAGCTGTTTTTT. The encoded protein is CASSFITSASNTGELFF.

The sample holds one count of this clone. This chain links TRBV6-1 with TRBJ2-1; 10 bases map to TRBD2. V lost 2 bases to trimming and J lost 4 bases; unmatched junction nucleotides: 2. Germline V lookup: CDR1 MNHNS, CDR2 SASEGT. The length of the CDR3 is 15 residues. The CDR3 reads CASSERTSGYNEQFF. The CDR3, as DNA: TGTGCCAGCAGTGAACGGACTAGCGGTTACAATGAGCAGTTCTTC.

This clone has just one count. The J gene is TRBJ1-1, the V gene TRBV5-6; D call uncertain. The germline gives CDR1 SGHDT, CDR2 YYEEEE. Trimming removed 0 bases at V and 7 bases at J, with 16 bases between. This CDR3 is built from 15 residues. CDR3 coding DNA: TGTGCCAGCAGCTTGGGGGTGCGGCCTTCTTTTGAAGCTTTCTTT. It codes for CASSLGVRPSFEAFF.

The V gene is TRBV15, the J gene TRBJ2-4, with 12 bases lining up with TRBD1. The CDR3 has 15 residues. CDR1 LNHNV and CDR2 YYDKDF come from the germline V gene (reference sequence). V lost 7 bases, J lost 9 bases, and 10 bases stayed unmatched. The CDR3 DNA is TGTGCCACCAAACCGGGACAGGGGGCGCGGGTCATTCAGTACTTC. Translating it yields CATKPGQGARVIQYF.

The V and J genes are TRBV5-6 and TRBJ2-2; 7 bases are shared with TRBD2. CDR3 length equals 17 residues. V was pared by 2 bases and J by 0 bases, with 7 bases of the junction left unmatched. The germline V gene encodes CDR1 SGHDT and CDR2 YYEEEE. The DNA of the CDR3 is TGTGCCAGCAGCTTTATTAATAGCGGGTCGAACACCGGGGAGCTGTTTTTT. The encoded protein is CASSFINSGSNTGELFF.

This chain connects TRBV10-3 to TRBJ2-7; D uncertain. The V end lost 0 bases, the J end lost 2 bases, and 14 bases lay between the germline ends. This CDR3 is 16 amino acids long. The V gene's germline CDR1 is ENHRY and CDR2 SYGVKD. CDR3 DNA sequence: TGTGCCATCAGTGAGTCCGCGGCGGAAAACCCCTACGAGCAGTACTTC. This encodes CAISESAAENPYEQYF.

The chain couples TRBV9 to TRBJ2-3; weak D call: TRBD2 (7 bases). The germline gives CDR1 SGDLS, CDR2 YYNGEE. The CDR3 is made up of 14 amino acids. Trimming cost V 0 bases and J 9 bases, with 14 bases left between them. This CDR3 reads CASSVEGGSGTQYF. The CDR3 DNA is TGTGCCAGCAGCGTAGAGGGGGGGAGTGGGACGCAGTATTTT. Using reference TRBV9 and TRBJ2-3 for the parts outside the CDR3, the full variable domain is DSGVTQTPKHLITATGQRVTLRCSPRSGDLSVYWYQQSLDQGLQFLIQYYNGEERAKGNILERFSAQQFPDLHSELNLSSLELGDSALYFCASSVEGGSGTQYFGPGTRLTVL.

The chain links TRBV28 to TRBJ2-5; 9 bases agree with TRBD2. Trimming cost V 4 bases and J 5 bases; bases outside gene matches: 14. This CDR3 has 17 residues. Germline CDR1 reads MDHEN; CDR2 reads SYDVKM. In nucleotides, the CDR3 is TGTGCCAGCAGTTCCCAAGTGCGGGAGGGACCTTGGGAGACCCAGTACTTC. Encoded protein: CASSSQVREGPWETQYF.

V and J are TRBV7-2 and TRBJ2-7, with D hard to call. The CDR3 has 14 amino acids. Germline CDR1 is SGHTA and CDR2 is FQGNSA. V was shortened by 2 bases and J by 5 bases, with 13 bases between the two germline ends. CDR3 coding DNA: TGTGCCAGCAGCTTATTTCGAACGGCGGACGAGCAGTACTTC. It codes for CASSLFRTADEQYF.

The chain links TRBV10-1 to TRBJ2-7; 13 nucleotides line up with TRBD2. Unmatched junction bases numbered 7, after V lost 4 bases and J lost 7 bases. Germline-derived CDR1 and CDR2 are WNHNN and SYGVQD (reference sequence). The CDR3 runs 15 residues. CDR3 sequence (DNA): TGCGCCAGCAGTGGCGGGACTAGCGGGGTTTTGGAGCAGTACTTC. The encoded protein is CASSGGTSGVLEQYF.

The CDR3 loop reads CASSLLGRAASTDTQYF. The CDR3 DNA reads as TGTGCCAGCAGCTTACTCGGGAGGGCCGCGAGCACAGATACGCAGTATTTT. The chain couples TRBV7-2 to TRBJ2-3; 8 positions match TRBD2. In germline, CDR1 is SGHTA, CDR2 FQGNSA. The ends lost 2 bases at V and 0 bases at J; junction bases unmatched: 7. The CDR3 spans 17 residues.

This chain joins TRBV7-2 and TRBJ2-1; TRBD1 matches 10 bases. V lost 2 bases and J lost 6; bases outside the gene matches: 4. Per the germline V gene, CDR1 is SGHTA and CDR2 is FQGNSA. The CDR3 runs to 15 residues. CDR3 DNA: TGTGCCAGCAGCTTACGGGGACAGGGGAGCAATGAGCAGTTCTTC. Its protein is CASSLRGQGSNEQFF.

The CDR3 is CASSSRGGPYTDTQYF. The CDR3 region has the DNA TGTGCCAGCAGTTCCCGCGGGGGCCCCTACACAGATACGCAGTATTTT. This chain joins TRBV28 and TRBJ2-3; TRBD2 is a possible D gene (7 bases). The CDR3 runs 16 residues. The V gene's germline CDR1 is MDHEN and CDR2 SYDVKM. V lost 4 bases and J 2 bases, leaving 16 bases between the germline ends.